This is a list of T cell receptor beta chains from one sample in a study of T cell repertoires in cytomegalovirus infection. TCRdb analysed the reads with MiXCR anew, one entry per CDR3 protein. Here the sample spans 600,000 to 800,000 distinct CDR3 sequences, approximately 25% being singletons. The specimen was CD8+ T cells from PBMCs. Every receptor here comes from a human donor in good health (CMV status not recorded). Some clones in this sample may be carry-over from other donors' samples. Both conserved end residues are part of each CDR3. The D gene is left open where the match is weak. Where a row states a size, it is once, few, many or the class of an expanded clone; other rows omit it.

D: NA
J: TRBJ2-3
V: TRBV12-3/TRBV12-4
size: NA
CDR3: CASSLAVGSADTQYF
DNA: TGTGCCAGCAGTTTAGCAGTGGGTAGTGCAGATACGCAGTATTTT

D: NA
J: TRBJ2-3
V: TRBV27
size: NA
CDR3: CASSPDFRTQYF
DNA: TGTGCCAGCAGTCCCGACTTTCGTACGCAGTATTTT

D: NA
J: TRBJ2-7
V: TRBV7-2
size: many
CDR3: CASSSSDPAYEQYF
DNA: TGTGCCAGCAGCTCCTCAGACCCAGCCTACGAGCAGTACTTC

D: NA
J: TRBJ2-3
V: TRBV20-1
size: NA
CDR3: CSAKAGVITDTQYF
DNA: TGCAGTGCTAAGGCAGGAGTAATCACAGATACGCAGTATTTT

D: TRBD2
J: TRBJ2-1
V: TRBV7-9
size: NA
CDR3: CAPGGPDNEQFF
DNA: TGTGCCCCGGGGGGGCCGGACAATGAGCAGTTCTTC

D: TRBD2
J: TRBJ2-2
V: TRBV4-2
size: NA
CDR3: CASSQDVRLAGLATGTGELFF
DNA: TGTGCCAGCAGCCAAGATGTCAGACTAGCGGGTTTGGCCACGGGCACCGGGGAGCTGTTTTTT

D: NA
J: TRBJ2-1
V: TRBV6-6
size: many
CDR3: CASSYSTGYNEQFF
DNA: TGTGCCAGCAGTTACTCGACAGGTTACAATGAGCAGTTCTTC

D: NA
J: TRBJ1-1
V: TRBV7-9
size: NA
CDR3: CASSPNGYGRKNTEAFF
DNA: TGTGCCAGCAGCCCGAACGGATATGGCAGAAAGAACACTGAAGCTTTCTTT

D: NA
J: TRBJ2-5
V: TRBV27
size: NA
CDR3: CASSLSIQGGETQYF
DNA: TGTGCCAGCAGTTTATCGATCCAGGGAGGAGAGACCCAGTACTTC

D: NA
J: TRBJ2-2
V: TRBV2
size: NA
CDR3: CASSVPLTTTNTGELFF
DNA: TGTGCCAGCAGTGTCCCCTTGACCACTACGAACACCGGGGAGCTGTTTTTT

D: NA
J: TRBJ2-3
V: TRBV27
size: few
CDR3: CASSLGPAAVDTQYF
DNA: TGTGCCAGCAGTTTAGGGCCAGCGGCCGTGGATACGCAGTATTTT

D: NA
J: TRBJ2-1
V: TRBV9
size: NA
CDR3: CASSSPADNEQFF
DNA: TGTGCCAGCAGCTCGCCCGCCGACAATGAGCAGTTCTTC

D: NA
J: TRBJ1-2
V: TRBV7-2
size: many
CDR3: CASRTTRDFYGNGYTF
DNA: TGTGCCAGCAGAACGACCCGGGACTTCTACGGGAATGGCTACACCTTC

D: NA
J: TRBJ1-2
V: TRBV28
size: NA
CDR3: CASRTLHGYTF
DNA: TGTGCCTCAAGGACCCTCCATGGCTACACCTTC

D: TRBD2
J: TRBJ2-3
V: TRBV4-2
size: NA
CDR3: CLSSQTSGGATNTQYF
DNA: TGTCTCAGCAGCCAAACTAGCGGGGGGGCCACAAACACGCAGTATTTT

D: TRBD1
J: TRBJ2-7
V: TRBV29-1
size: NA
CDR3: CSVEGDSEVGEQYF
DNA: TGCAGCGTTGAGGGGGACAGTGAGGTAGGAGAGCAGTACTTC

D: NA
J: TRBJ2-2
V: TRBV7-8
size: many
CDR3: CASSFKPVIANTGELFF
DNA: TGTGCCAGCAGCTTTAAGCCAGTCATCGCGAACACCGGGGAGCTGTTTTTT

D: NA
J: TRBJ1-1
V: TRBV29-1
size: few
CDR3: CSVGGGRAFF
DNA: TGCAGCGTTGGGGGGGGGAGAGCTTTCTTT

D: NA
J: TRBJ1-1
V: TRBV7-9
size: NA
CDR3: CASSADSLWAFF
DNA: TGTGCCAGCAGCGCGGACAGCTTATGGGCTTTCTTT

D: NA
J: TRBJ1-2
V: TRBV29-1
size: few
CDR3: CSVVGRDEYNYGYTF
DNA: TGCAGCGTTGTGGGGAGAGACGAATATAACTATGGCTACACCTTC

D: NA
J: TRBJ2-2
V: TRBV7-2
size: many
CDR3: CASSPRRPGTGRSGELFF
DNA: TGTGCCAGCAGCCCACGCCGGCCCGGGACGGGGAGGTCCGGGGAGCTGTTTTTT

D: NA
J: TRBJ1-2
V: TRBV19
size: NA
CDR3: CASSPAAGYGYTF
DNA: TGTGCCAGTAGCCCGGCAGCCGGCTATGGCTACACCTTC

D: TRBD1
J: TRBJ1-2
V: TRBV7-6
size: many
CDR3: CASSQEPGQNYGYTF
DNA: TGTGCCAGCAGCCAGGAGCCGGGACAGAACTATGGCTACACCTTC

D: TRBD2
J: TRBJ2-1
V: TRBV6-2/TRBV6-3
size: few
CDR3: CASSYAGGRDEQFF
DNA: TGTGCCAGCAGTTACGCCGGGGGGAGAGATGAGCAGTTCTTC

D: TRBD1
J: TRBJ1-1
V: TRBV9
size: few
CDR3: CASSPRTGKPEAFF
DNA: TGTGCCAGCAGCCCCCGGACAGGGAAGCCTGAAGCTTTCTTT

D: TRBD2
J: TRBJ2-3
V: TRBV6-1
size: many
CDR3: CASRPHGGADTQYF
DNA: TGTGCCAGCAGGCCCCATGGGGGGGCAGATACGCAGTATTTT

D: NA
J: TRBJ2-3
V: TRBV10-3
size: many
CDR3: CAIRGAWATDTQYF
DNA: TGTGCCATCAGGGGGGCTTGGGCCACAGATACGCAGTATTTT

D: NA
J: TRBJ1-3
V: TRBV7-2
size: many
CDR3: CASSPRGSSGNTIYF
DNA: TGTGCCAGCAGCCCCAGAGGGAGCTCTGGAAACACCATATATTTT

D: NA
J: TRBJ2-3
V: TRBV2
size: NA
CDR3: CASSEGGGITDTQYF
DNA: TGTGCCAGCAGTGAAGGGGGGGGCATCACAGATACGCAGTATTTT

D: TRBD1
J: TRBJ2-5
V: TRBV7-9
size: many
CDR3: CASSFLQTGVETQYF
DNA: TGTGCCAGCAGCTTTCTCCAAACAGGGGTTGAGACCCAGTACTTC

D: NA
J: TRBJ2-5
V: TRBV27
size: few
CDR3: CASSPGTVAEETQYF
DNA: TGTGCCAGCAGTCCCGGGACGGTGGCCGAAGAGACCCAGTACTTC

D: NA
J: TRBJ2-1
V: TRBV6-2/TRBV6-3
size: NA
CDR3: CASSPGGGANEQFF
DNA: TGTGCCAGCAGCCCCGGAGGCGGGGCGAATGAGCAGTTCTTC

D: NA
J: TRBJ2-6
V: TRBV10-2
size: NA
CDR3: CASSESVTGANVLTF
DNA: TGCGCCAGCAGTGAGTCGGTCACTGGGGCCAACGTCCTGACTTTC

D: NA
J: TRBJ2-7
V: TRBV10-3
size: NA
CDR3: CAIRPDRAYEQYF
DNA: TGTGCCATCAGGCCGGACAGAGCCTACGAGCAGTACTTC

D: TRBD1
J: TRBJ1-2
V: TRBV28
size: few
CDR3: CASTILQGAEGYTF
DNA: TGTGCCAGCACCATCCTACAGGGGGCGGAAGGCTACACCTTC

D: TRBD1
J: TRBJ2-2
V: TRBV28
size: NA
CDR3: CASSRTGLTGELFF
DNA: TGTGCCAGCAGCCGGACAGGGTTAACCGGGGAGCTGTTTTTT

D: TRBD2
J: TRBJ2-3
V: TRBV4-1
size: NA
CDR3: CASTRTSGVTSTDTQYF
DNA: TGCGCCAGCACCCGAACTAGCGGGGTAACTAGCACAGATACGCAGTATTTT

D: TRBD2
J: TRBJ2-1
V: TRBV7-3
size: NA
CDR3: CASSLIGGGHYNEQFF
DNA: TGTGCCAGCAGCCTCATCGGGGGGGGTCACTACAATGAGCAGTTCTTC

D: NA
J: TRBJ2-7
V: TRBV2
size: NA
CDR3: CATAPHPPYEQYF
DNA: TGTGCCACCGCACCACATCCCCCCTACGAGCAGTACTTC

D: NA
J: TRBJ2-1
V: TRBV7-9
size: NA
CDR3: CASFSASRAHNEQFF
DNA: TGTGCCAGTTTTTCAGCTAGCCGGGCCCACAATGAGCAGTTCTTC

D: NA
J: TRBJ1-1
V: TRBV25-1
size: NA
CDR3: CASSEYGRGDTEAFF
DNA: TGTGCCAGCAGTGAATATGGCAGGGGAGACACTGAAGCTTTCTTT

D: TRBD1
J: TRBJ2-2
V: TRBV7-6
size: many
CDR3: CASSPQGVTNTGELFF
DNA: TGTGCCAGCAGCCCTCAGGGGGTCACGAACACCGGGGAGCTGTTTTTT

D: NA
J: TRBJ1-5
V: TRBV7-9
size: many
CDR3: CASSLVGDQPQHF
DNA: TGTGCCAGCAGCTTAGTCGGGGATCAGCCCCAGCATTTT

D: NA
J: TRBJ2-7
V: TRBV7-9
size: NA
CDR3: CASSPRLGTYEQYF
DNA: TGTGCCAGCAGCCCCCGTCTGGGCACCTACGAGCAGTACTTC

D: TRBD1
J: TRBJ1-2
V: TRBV29-1
size: few
CDR3: CSVLGQGASLNYGYTF
DNA: TGCAGCGTTCTAGGGCAGGGGGCTTCCCTTAACTATGGCTACACCTTC

D: NA
J: TRBJ1-2
V: TRBV14
size: NA
CDR3: CASSQEADILDYGYTF
DNA: TGTGCCAGCAGCCAAGAGGCAGACATTTTGGATTATGGCTACACCTTC

D: NA
J: TRBJ2-7
V: TRBV20-1
size: many
CDR3: CSAREGYEQYF
DNA: TGCAGTGCTAGAGAGGGGTACGAGCAGTACTTC